This T cell receptor beta chain was captured by sequencing in a study of T cell responses to AZD1222 COVID-19 vaccine. Germline lookup yields CDR1 MDHEN and CDR2 SYDVKM. V lost 4 bases to trimming and J lost 7 bases, with 10 bases between them. CDR3 size: 13 residues. Findings of the study overall: Possibly, clonal diversity was underestimated; donors were largely white British and included more females.

Notes on this clone: The antigen is unknown.

Only in-frame clones appear in the TCRdb table, and some are missing; sequencing was by immunoSEQ multiplex PCR. The data hold about 140,000 clones, with roughly 92% observed a single time. The sequencing used peripheral blood, collected on day 0 of AZD1222 vaccination. The V gene is TRBV28, the J gene TRBJ1-4; D gene uncertain. The origin of this receptor is an adult in good health. The CDR3 protein is CASSSFVREKLFF. The CDR3 DNA sequence: TGTGCCAGCAGTTCCTTTGTGCGTGAAAAACTGTTTTTT.